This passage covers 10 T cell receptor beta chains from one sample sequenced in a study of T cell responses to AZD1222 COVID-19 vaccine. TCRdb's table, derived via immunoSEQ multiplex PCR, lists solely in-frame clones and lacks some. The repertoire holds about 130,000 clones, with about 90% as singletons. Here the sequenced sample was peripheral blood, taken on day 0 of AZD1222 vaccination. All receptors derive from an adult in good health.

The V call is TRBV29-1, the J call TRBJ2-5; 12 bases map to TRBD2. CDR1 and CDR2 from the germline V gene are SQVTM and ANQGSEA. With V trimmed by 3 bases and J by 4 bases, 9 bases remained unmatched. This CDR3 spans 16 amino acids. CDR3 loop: CSVDRGLAGRGETQYF. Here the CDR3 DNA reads TGCAGCGTTGACCGCGGACTAGCGGGACGGGGAGAGACCCAGTACTTC.

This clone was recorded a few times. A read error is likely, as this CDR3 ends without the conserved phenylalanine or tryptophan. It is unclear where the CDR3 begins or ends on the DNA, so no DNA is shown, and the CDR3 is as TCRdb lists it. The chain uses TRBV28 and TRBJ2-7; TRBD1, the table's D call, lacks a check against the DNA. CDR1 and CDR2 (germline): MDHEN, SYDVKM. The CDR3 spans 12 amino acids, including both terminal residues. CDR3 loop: CASSFGQGRVVL.

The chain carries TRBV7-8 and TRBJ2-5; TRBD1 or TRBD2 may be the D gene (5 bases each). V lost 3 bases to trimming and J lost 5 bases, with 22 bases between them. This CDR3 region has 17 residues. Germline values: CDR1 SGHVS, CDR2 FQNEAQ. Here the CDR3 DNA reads TGTGCCAGCAGCTTTCACGGGGAACAGGTGAAAAGGGAGACCCAGTACTTC. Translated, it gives CASSFHGEQVKRETQYF.

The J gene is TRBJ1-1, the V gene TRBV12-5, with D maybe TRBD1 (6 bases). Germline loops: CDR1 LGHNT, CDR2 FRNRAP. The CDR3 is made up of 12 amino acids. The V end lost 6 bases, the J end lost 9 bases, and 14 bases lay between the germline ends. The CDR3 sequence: CASGPSTGQAFF. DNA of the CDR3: TGTGCTAGTGGCCCTTCTACAGGGCAAGCTTTCTTT.

The CDR3: CAWSRGRGLEKLFF. CDR3 in DNA: TGTGCCTGGAGTAGGGGCAGGGGGCTTGAAAAACTGTTTTTT. This rearrangement joins TRBV30 to TRBJ1-4; TRBD1 agrees at 8 bases. With V trimmed by 2 bases and J by 7 bases, 6 bases remained unmatched. There are 14 residues in the CDR3. Per germline, CDR1 GTSNPN and CDR2 SVGIG (reference sequence). Full variable domain (missing parts from reference TRBV30 and TRBJ1-4): SQTIHQWPATLVQPVGSPLSLECTVEGTSNPNLYWYRQAAGRGLQLLFYSVGIGQISSEVPQNLSASRPQDRQFILSSKKLLLSDSGFYLCAWSRGRGLEKLFFGSGTQLSVL.

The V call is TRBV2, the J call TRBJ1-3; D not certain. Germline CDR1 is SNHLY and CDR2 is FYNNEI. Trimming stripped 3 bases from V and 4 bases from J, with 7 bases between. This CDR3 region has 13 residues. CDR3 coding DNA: TGTGCCAGCAGTGAGGGCAGAGGAAACACCATATATTTT. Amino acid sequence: CASSEGRGNTIYF.

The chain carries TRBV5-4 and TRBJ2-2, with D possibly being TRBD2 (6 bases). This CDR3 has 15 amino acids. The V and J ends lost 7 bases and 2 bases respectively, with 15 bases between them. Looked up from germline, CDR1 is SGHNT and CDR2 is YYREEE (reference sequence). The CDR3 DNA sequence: TGTGCCAGCCAGGAGGGGTCCCACAACACCGGGGAGCTGTTTTTT. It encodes CASQEGSHNTGELFF. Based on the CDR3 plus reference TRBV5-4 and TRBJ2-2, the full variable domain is ETGVTQSPTHLIKTRGQQVTLRCSSQSGHNTVSWYQQALGQGPQFIFQYYREEENGRGNFPPRFSGLQFPNYSSELNVNALELDDSALYLCASQEGSHNTGELFFGEGSRLTVL.

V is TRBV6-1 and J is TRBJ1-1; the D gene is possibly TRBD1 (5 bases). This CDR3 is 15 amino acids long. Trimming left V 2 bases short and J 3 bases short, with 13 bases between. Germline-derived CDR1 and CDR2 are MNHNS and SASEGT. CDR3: CASSERWGGDTEAFF. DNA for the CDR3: TGTGCCAGCAGTGAAAGGTGGGGCGGGGACACTGAAGCTTTCTTT.

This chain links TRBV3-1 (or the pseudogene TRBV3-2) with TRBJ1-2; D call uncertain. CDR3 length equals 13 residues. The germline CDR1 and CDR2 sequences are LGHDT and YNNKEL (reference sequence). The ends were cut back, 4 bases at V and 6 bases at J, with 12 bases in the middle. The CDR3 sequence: CASSPLGGNGYTF. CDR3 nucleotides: TGTGCCAGCAGCCCCCTCGGAGGGAATGGCTACACCTTC.

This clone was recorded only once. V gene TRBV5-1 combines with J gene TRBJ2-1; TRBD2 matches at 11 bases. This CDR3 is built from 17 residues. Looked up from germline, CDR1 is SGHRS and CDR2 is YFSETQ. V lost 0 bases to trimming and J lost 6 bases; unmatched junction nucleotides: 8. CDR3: CASSLEFSGGAFNEQFF. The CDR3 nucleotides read TGCGCCAGCAGCTTGGAGTTTAGCGGGGGGGCCTTCAATGAGCAGTTCTTC.